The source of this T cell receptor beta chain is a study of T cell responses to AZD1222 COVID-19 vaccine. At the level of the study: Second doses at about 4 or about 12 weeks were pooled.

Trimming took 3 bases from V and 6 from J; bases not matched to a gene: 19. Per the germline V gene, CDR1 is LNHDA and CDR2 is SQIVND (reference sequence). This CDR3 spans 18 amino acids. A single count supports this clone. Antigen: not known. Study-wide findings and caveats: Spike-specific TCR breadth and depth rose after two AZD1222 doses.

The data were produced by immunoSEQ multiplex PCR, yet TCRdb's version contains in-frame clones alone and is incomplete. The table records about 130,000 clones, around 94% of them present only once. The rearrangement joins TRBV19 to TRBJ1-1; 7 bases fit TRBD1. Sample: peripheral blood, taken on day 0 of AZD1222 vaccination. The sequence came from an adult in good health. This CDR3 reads CASSIRRQGIRVIAEAFF. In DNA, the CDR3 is TGTGCCAGTAGTATTCGCCGACAGGGCATTAGGGTCATCGCTGAAGCTTTCTTT.